These T cell receptor beta chains were read from a single sample in a study of identical twins. TCRdb re-called the 5' RACE reads through MiXCR, storing one row per CDR3 protein. The sample yields around 1.7 million distinct CDR3 sequences, 25% to 35% seen once. Sequenced material: cord blood. These receptors all stem from a newborn girl in good health. The CDR3 runs from the conserved cysteine through the conserved F or W. A D gene is named only where the DNA matches it firmly. The size entry is marked missing in some rows and otherwise reads once, few, many or a size class.

j_call v_call clone_size d_call cdr3_nt cdr3_aa
TRBJ2-1 TRBV5-1 few TRBD1 TGCGCCAGCAGCTTGTGGACAGGGAAGAGGTACTACTACTACAATGAGCAGTTCTTC CASSLWTGKRYYYYNEQFF
TRBJ1-2 TRBV27 NA NA TGTGCCAGCAACCCCCGACCGTTGAACTATGGCTACACCTTC CASNPRPLNYGYTF
TRBJ2-5 TRBV25-1 NA NA TGTGCCAGCAGTGATCTCCTTCGCTCGAATGAGCAGTACTTC CASSDLLRSNEQYF
TRBJ1-5 TRBV20-1 few NA TGCAGTGCCGTTGGCTCGGTAGATCAGCCCCAGCATTTT CSAVGSVDQPQHF
TRBJ2-1 TRBV7-7 few NA TGTGCTAGCAGCTTCCGGGAGTACAATGAGCAGTTCTTC CASSFREYNEQFF
TRBJ1-4 TRBV4-2 few TRBD1 TGTGCCAGCAGCCAAGGAAAGACAGGGAGTAATGAAAAACTGTTTTTT CASSQGKTGSNEKLFF
TRBJ1-1 TRBV27 NA TRBD1 TGTGCCAGCAGTTTAATTGGGACAGGGCACACTGAAGCTTTCTTT CASSLIGTGHTEAFF
TRBJ2-1 TRBV20-1 NA NA TGCAGTGCTAGTACTAGGACCTACAATGAGCAGTTCTTC CSASTRTYNEQFF
TRBJ1-1 TRBV20-1 NA NA TGCAGTGCTGCTACAGGGACCCTGAACACTGAAGCTTTCTTT CSAATGTLNTEAFF
TRBJ2-5 TRBV4-1 NA NA TGCGCCAGCAGCCCGAGCGGACTAAATGAGGAGACCCAGTACTTC CASSPSGLNEETQYF
TRBJ2-7 TRBV20-1 NA NA TGCAGTGCCGATAAGGGGAGCGGTCCCTACGAGCAGTACTTC CSADKGSGPYEQYF
TRBJ2-3 TRBV24-1 many NA TGTGCCACCAGTGATGGCCCGGTCGATACGCAGTATTTT CATSDGPVDTQYF
TRBJ1-5 TRBV28 NA NA TGTGCCAGCAGCTCCCCCTTTCAGCCCCAGCATTTT CASSSPFQPQHF
TRBJ2-7 TRBV6-1 NA TRBD1 TGTGCCAGCATTGGGGGACAGGTCTACGAGCAGTACTTC CASIGGQVYEQYF
TRBJ2-7 TRBV21-1 NA NA TGCGCCAGCAACAGATACGGACAGGGAATAATGAGGGCGTCCTACGAGCAGTACTTC CASNRYGQGIMRASYEQYF
TRBJ1-6 TRBV12-3/TRBV12-4 NA TRBD1 TGTGCCAGCAAAGGAAATACAGGGGGGAATTCACCCCTCCACTTT CASKGNTGGNSPLHF
TRBJ1-2 TRBV12-3/TRBV12-4 NA TRBD1 TGTGCCAGCAGTCCTACAGGGGGGGGAAGCTATGGCTACACCTTC CASSPTGGGSYGYTF
TRBJ1-2 TRBV6-5 NA NA TGTGCCAGCAGTTACGGGGGGGTCGGCTATGGCTACACCTTC CASSYGGVGYGYTF
TRBJ2-7 TRBV20-1 NA TRBD2 TGCAGTGCTAGAGGGAGAGCGGGAACTATTTCCTTGGAGCAGTACTTC CSARGRAGTISLEQYF
TRBJ2-3 TRBV10-3 NA NA TGTGCCATCGGTAGGGGTTCCGGGGACGCAGATACGCAGTATTTT CAIGRGSGDADTQYF
TRBJ2-6 TRBV11-1 NA NA TGTGCCAGCAGCGCAGGGGCCCCTCCTCTCGCCGGGGCCAACGTCCTGACTTTC CASSAGAPPLAGANVLTF
TRBJ2-2 TRBV2 NA NA TGTGCCAGCAGTGTGCGTCGAACCCGCACCGGGGAGCTGTTTTTT CASSVRRTRTGELFF
TRBJ2-2 TRBV6-2/TRBV6-3 NA NA TGTGCCAGCAGTTCCCGTGGGACCGGGGAGCTGTTTTTT CASSSRGTGELFF
TRBJ2-7 TRBV6-6 NA NA TGTGCCAGCAGTGCCTCCATCGAGCAGTACTTC CASSASIEQYF
TRBJ2-1 TRBV20-1 NA NA TGCAGTGCTAGAGATCATAGTGACGCCTACAATGAGCAGTTCTTC CSARDHSDAYNEQFF
TRBJ2-1 TRBV28 NA TRBD2 TGTGCCAGCAGTCCAATAGCGGGAGCCCCATGGGATGAGCAGTTCTTC CASSPIAGAPWDEQFF
TRBJ1-1 TRBV10-3 few NA TGTGCCATCAGTGAGGGCCAGCTGAACACTGAAGCTTTCTTT CAISEGQLNTEAFF
TRBJ1-5 TRBV28 many NA TGTGCCACGGACCGTAGCAATCAGCCCCAGCATTTT CATDRSNQPQHF
TRBJ2-1 TRBV29-1 NA TRBD2 TGCAGCGTTGAAGATCCTCGGACTAGCCCGGAGGGGCAGTTCTTC CSVEDPRTSPEGQFF
TRBJ2-1 TRBV6-1 few NA TGTGCCAGCAGAGCGGGTGCGGCCTACAATGAGCAGTTCTTC CASRAGAAYNEQFF
TRBJ1-4 TRBV12-3/TRBV12-4 NA TRBD1 TGTGCCAGCAGTTTTTCCAGGGGGCGAGGAAAACTGTTTTTT CASSFSRGRGKLFF
TRBJ2-5 TRBV5-1 NA NA TGCGCCAGCTCCCCAGAGGTTGTAGAGACCCAGTACTTC CASSPEVVETQYF
TRBJ2-4 TRBV20-1 NA TRBD2 TGCAGTGCCCGGAGGGGGGCTAGCGGGAGGGTAGCCAAAAACATTCAGTACTTC CSARRGASGRVAKNIQYF
TRBJ2-7 TRBV3-1 NA NA TGTGCCAGCAGCCAAGGAGGGGGTAGCGGCTCCTACGAGCAGTACTTC CASSQGGGSGSYEQYF
TRBJ2-3 TRBV28 NA TRBD2 TGTGCCAGCAGTTCTTGGAGCCTAGCGGGGGGGCACACAGATACGCAGTATTTT CASSSWSLAGGHTDTQYF
TRBJ1-2 TRBV28 NA NA TGTGCCAGCAGTTTCACAGTTAACTATGGCTACACCTTC CASSFTVNYGYTF
TRBJ2-7 TRBV28 NA NA TGTGCCAGCAGTTTATCACGGGGGTGGTACGAGCAGTACTTC CASSLSRGWYEQYF
TRBJ2-1 TRBV27 few TRBD2 TGTGCCAGCAGTTTAGTGGCTAGCGGGCATTACAATGAGCAGTTCTTC CASSLVASGHYNEQFF
TRBJ2-3 TRBV7-2 many TRBD2 TGTGCCAGCAGCTCTAGCGGGGTGACAGATACGCAGTATTTT CASSSSGVTDTQYF
TRBJ2-3 TRBV3-1 NA NA TGTGCCAGCAGCCAAGAGATAGGGACTGCAGATACGCAGTATTTT CASSQEIGTADTQYF
TRBJ2-1 TRBV5-1 NA TRBD2 TGCGCCAGCAGCGATACTAGCGGGGGAGGTGAGCAGTTCTTC CASSDTSGGGEQFF
TRBJ2-5 TRBV20-1 many TRBD2 TGCAGTTTCCGGACTAGCGGTATTCAAGAGACCCAGTACTTC CSFRTSGIQETQYF
TRBJ2-7 TRBV6-6 NA NA TGTGCCAGCACCACTACAGGGAGGTCCTACGAGCAGTACTTC CASTTTGRSYEQYF
TRBJ1-4 TRBV2 NA NA TGTGCCAGCAGCCCGATAACAGCCAAAAATGAAAAACTGTTTTTT CASSPITAKNEKLFF
TRBJ2-7 TRBV29-1 many TRBD2 TGCAGCGTTGAACGGACTAGCGGATTCACCTACGAGCAGTACTTC CSVERTSGFTYEQYF
TRBJ1-5 TRBV6-1 few NA TGTGCCAGCAGTGAGTTCGAAACAGCCCCCAATCAGCCCCAGCATTTT CASSEFETAPNQPQHF